The sample holds one count of the clone carrying this T cell receptor (beta chain). What it binds is not known. These data come from a study of OX40 agonist ivuxolimab in advanced cancers. Whole-study context: Ivuxolimab was administered intravenously to patients at 0.01 to 10 mg/kg every 2 weeks. General observations from the study: The investigators did not determine what antigen specificity the expanded peripheral T cells had. Partial responders receiving 0.1-3.0 mg/kg showed among the lowest clonal expansion. CD8+ T cells (on average) carried more expanded clones than CD4+ T cells.

There are 15 residues in the CDR3. The junction had 10 bases not matched to a gene; V was cut back by 6 bases and J by 5 bases. The germline V gene has CDR1 MNHEY and CDR2 SVGAGI. TCRdb's table, derived via immunoSEQ multiplex PCR, lists solely in-frame clones and lacks some. The table shows 100,000 or so clones, with approximately 91% occurring only once. The J gene is TRBJ1-2, the V gene TRBV6-5; TRBD1 agrees at 9 bases. The TCR was taken from an adult with an advanced solid tumor such as melanoma, head and neck, liver or kidney cancer. Material: CD4+ or CD8+ T cells sorted from blood, obtained in a trial of the OX40 agonist ivuxolimab. This chain's CDR3 is CASRPTGGAGYGYTF. The CDR3 nucleotides are TGTGCCAGCAGGCCAACAGGGGGCGCGGGTTATGGCTACACCTTC.